The source of this T cell receptor (beta chain) is a study of shared clonotypes between healthy human individuals. Study overall: The study enrolled a couple of women and a few men aged 18 to 49.

This table comes from immunoSEQ multiplex PCR, and its TCRdb copy is limited to in-frame clones, with some not included. The sample lists around 500,000 clones; less than 80% were seen once. Free of recent acute infections or vaccinations, the donors were healthy HIV-negative adults. The source of this sequence is a middle-aged woman in good health. Some clones in this sample may be carry-over from other donors' samples. Material for sequencing was PBMCs.

The CDR3 spells CASSLVPEAYNEQFF. DNA of the CDR3: TGTGCCAGCAGCTTAGTTCCAGAGGCCTACAATGAGCAGTTCTTC. V and J are TRBV5-8 and TRBJ2-1; D uncertain. Between the trimmed V and J ends, which lost 2 bases and 2 bases, there was a span of 11 bases. In germline, CDR1 is SGHTS, CDR2 YDEGEE. The CDR3 covers 15 residues.